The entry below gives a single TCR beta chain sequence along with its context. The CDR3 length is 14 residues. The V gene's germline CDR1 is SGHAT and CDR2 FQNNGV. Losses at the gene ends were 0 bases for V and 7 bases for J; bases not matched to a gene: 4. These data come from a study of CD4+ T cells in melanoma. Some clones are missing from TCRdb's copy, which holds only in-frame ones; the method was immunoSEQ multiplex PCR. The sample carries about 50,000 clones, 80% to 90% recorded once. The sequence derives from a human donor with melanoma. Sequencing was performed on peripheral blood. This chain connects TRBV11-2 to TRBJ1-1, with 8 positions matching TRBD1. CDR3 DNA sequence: TGTGCCAGCAGCTTAGATCCGACAGGGGTTGAAGCTTTCTTT. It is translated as CASSLDPTGVEAFF.